The sequence of this TCR beta chain was determined in a study of T cell responses to AZD1222 COVID-19 vaccine. Details on this clone: Antigen unknown.

Repertoires were generated with immunoSEQ multiplex PCR, while TCRdb's copy carries only in-frame clones and drops some. The table includes 25,000 to 30,000 clones, about 89% detected once. Unmatched junction bases numbered 8, after V lost 1 base and J lost 0 bases. This CDR3 region has 17 residues. CDR1 and CDR2 (germline): LNHDA, SQIVND (reference sequence). Notes on the study in general: Nearly half of the spike-specific TCRs reportedly recognize variant regions that carry no mutations. The repertoires were collected only after the peak T cell response. At baseline, just a handful of AZD1222 recipients tested seropositive. Donors skewed white British and female; clonal diversity was possibly underestimated.

This sequence was found in an adult in good health. The material sequenced was peripheral blood, taken on day 0 of AZD1222 vaccination. The chain is built from TRBV19 and TRBJ2-7, with 8 bases that match TRBD2. CDR3 loop: CASSIVITSGSSYEQYF. The DNA of the CDR3 is TGTGCCAGTAGTATAGTCATCACTAGCGGAAGCTCCTACGAGCAGTACTTC.